There are a few counts of the clone carrying this TCR beta chain. This entry comes from a study of CD8+ T cells in alopecia areata. The treatment: oral pan-JAK inhibitor, 5-10 mg twice daily. Individuals with alopecia areata gave both lesional scalp punch biopsies and peripheral blood for collection. RNA extraction was followed by reverse transcription into cDNA, which acted as the sequencing template. Measured with immunoSEQ multiplex PCR; TCRdb has only the in-frame clones, and not every one. The sample lists about 190,000 clones; 55% to 70% were seen once. From germline, CDR1 is MNHEY and CDR2 SMNVEV (reference sequence). The CDR3 is 14 amino acids. V was clipped by 6 bases and J by 9 bases, with 20 bases between them.

The V and J genes are TRBV27 and TRBJ1-2, with a weak D call TRBD1 (6 bases). Sequenced material: CD4+ T cells sorted from blood, taken at week 4, from a patient treated with tofacitinib. The receptor was derived from a human donor with alopecia areata. CDR3 sequence: CASSLSRDIGSYTF. CDR3 in DNA: TGTGCCAGCAGCCTAAGCCGGGACATCGGGAGCTACACCTTC.